This T cell receptor beta chain was sequenced in a study of T cell responses to AZD1222 COVID-19 vaccine. Assay: immunoSEQ multiplex PCR; the TCRdb copy retains only in-frame clones and omits some. The sample yields over 150,000 clones, roughly nine tenths seen once. Worth noting for this clone: No antigen is known for it. Other DNA sequences from this sample encode an identical CDR3 as well.

Study-wide results and caveats: Distributed over spike, vaccine-associated CD4 TCRs predominated at 160-218 and 743-854.

V was pared by 1 base and J by 4 bases, with 3 bases of the junction left unmatched. CDR1 SEHNR and CDR2 FQNEAQ come from the germline V gene (reference sequence). The CDR3 is 14 residues long. This material consisted of peripheral blood, taken on day 0 of MenACWY control vaccination. The receptor's source is an adult in good health. The chain employs TRBV7-9 and TRBJ2-7, with TRBD1 matching 8 bases. CDR3 bases: TGTGCCAGCAGCTTAGGGACAGGGAGTTACGAGCAGTACTTC. It translates to CASSLGTGSYEQYF.